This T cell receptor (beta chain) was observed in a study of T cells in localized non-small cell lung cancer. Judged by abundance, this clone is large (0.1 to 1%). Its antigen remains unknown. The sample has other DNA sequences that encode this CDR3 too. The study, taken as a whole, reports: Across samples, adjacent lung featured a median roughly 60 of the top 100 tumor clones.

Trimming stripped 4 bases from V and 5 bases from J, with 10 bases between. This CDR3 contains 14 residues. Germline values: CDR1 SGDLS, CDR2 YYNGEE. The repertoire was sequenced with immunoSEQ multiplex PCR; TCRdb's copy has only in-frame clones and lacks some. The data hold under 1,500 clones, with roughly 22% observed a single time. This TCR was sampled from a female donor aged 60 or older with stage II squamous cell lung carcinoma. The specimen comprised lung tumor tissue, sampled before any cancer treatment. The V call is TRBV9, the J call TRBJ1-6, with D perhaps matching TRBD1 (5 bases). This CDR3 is CASSRGGDNSPLHF. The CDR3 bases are TGTGCCAGCAGCAGGGGAGGGGATAATTCACCCCTCCACTTT. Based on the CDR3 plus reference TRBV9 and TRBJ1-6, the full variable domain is DSGVTQTPKHLITATGQRVTLRCSPRSGDLSVYWYQQSLDQGLQFLIQYYNGEERAKGNILERFSAQQFPDLHSELNLSSLELGDSALYFCASSRGGDNSPLHFGNGTRLTVT.